Below are 15 T cell receptor beta chains sequenced from a single sample in a study of beta chain features in type 1 diabetes. Findings and caveats of the study: TCRB CDR3s from Type 1 diabetes patients were moderately but significantly shorter in all four CD4+ subsets.

These receptors have no identified antigens. cDNA synthesis used the whole RNA isolate, giving expressed TCRB sequences. TCRdb's copy holds only in-frame clones and misses some; the assay was immunoSEQ multiplex PCR. The data show some 700,000 clones, about an eighth seen once. Sequencing input: naive CD4+ T cells from blood. Receptors were obtained from a man aged 18 to 30 with type 1 diabetes.

This clone has more than one count but fewer than ten. V usage is TRBV30 and J usage is TRBJ2-2; D not resolved. The CDR3 is 14 amino acids. Trimming pared 0 bases from V and 0 bases from J, leaving 5 bases between. From germline, CDR1 is GTSNPN and CDR2 SVGIG (reference sequence). The CDR3 sequence is CAWSVHTNTGELFF. Here the CDR3 DNA reads TGTGCCTGGAGTGTACACACGAACACCGGGGAGCTGTTTTTT.

This clone was observed a few times. Compared with germline, one end of the junction differs, possibly owing to a read error. This sequence joins TRBV14 and TRBJ1-1; 7 bases map to TRBD1. CDR1 and CDR2 (germline): SGHDN, FVKESK. The CDR3 has 12 residues. CDR3 nucleotide sequence: TGTGCCAGCAGCCCCGACAGGGTGACGTCCAGCTTT. Translating it yields CASSPDRVTSSF. The full variable domain, with the rest looked up from reference TRBV14 and TRBJ1-1, is EAGVTQFPSHSVIEKGQTVTLRCDPISGHDNLYWYRRVMGKEIKFLLHFVKESKQDESGMPNNRFLAERTGGTYSTLKVQPAELEDSGVYFCASSPDRVTSSFGQGTRLTVV.

This clone was detected a few times. The rearrangement links TRBV6-1 to TRBJ2-5; D possibly corresponds to TRBD1 (7 bases). CDR1 is MNHNS, CDR2 SASEGT, per germline. V lost 1 base, J lost 5 bases, and 17 bases lay in between. This CDR3 is built from 16 residues. The CDR3 DNA reads as TGTGCCAGCAGTGAAGGAGGGCAGGGGGGTCATGAGACCCAGTACTTC. Its translation: CASSEGGQGGHETQYF.

This clone was picked up a small number of times. This chain connects TRBV16 to TRBJ1-2; D ambiguous. The CDR3 has 12 amino acids. Per germline, CDR1 KGHSY and CDR2 FQNENV. V lost 1 base to trimming and J lost 8 bases, with 8 bases between them. The CDR3 nucleotides are TGTGCCAGCAGCCAATTGATGGGGGGCTACACCTTC. This sequence encodes CASSQLMGGYTF.

This sequence joins TRBV25-1 and TRBJ1-2, with TRBD1 matching over 11 bases. This CDR3 contains 16 residues. Germline-derived CDR1 and CDR2 are MGHDK and SYGVNS. Unmatched junction bases numbered 10, after V lost 3 bases and J lost 7 bases. The CDR3 bases are TGTGCCAGCAGTGACTCCGCGTCCGGGACAGGGGGTGGCTACACCTTC. This encodes CASSDSASGTGGGYTF.

Only a few counts were recorded for this clone. The gene calls are TRBV30 and TRBJ2-5, with D unclear. The V end was cut by 0 bases, the J end by 2 bases, with 7 bases between. The CDR3 loop spans 13 amino acids. CDR1 is GTSNPN and CDR2 is SVGIG in the germline V gene (reference sequence). CDR3 nucleotides: TGTGCCTGGAGTGTACAACAGCAAGAGACCCAGTACTTC. Translating gives CAWSVQQQETQYF. Using reference TRBV30 and TRBJ2-5 for the parts outside the CDR3, the full variable domain is SQTIHQWPATLVQPVGSPLSLECTVEGTSNPNLYWYRQAAGRGLQLLFYSVGIGQISSEVPQNLSASRPQDRQFILSSKKLLLSDSGFYLCAWSVQQQETQYFGPGTRLLVL.

Only a few counts were recorded for this clone. The chain links TRBV28 to TRBJ2-7, with 8 bases fitting TRBD1. Germline loops: CDR1 MDHEN, CDR2 SYDVKM. The CDR3 is made up of 16 amino acids. The V and J ends lost 4 bases and 2 bases, in that order; junction bases with no gene match: 10. CDR3 amino acids: CASSSPDRVTAYEQYF. The CDR3 coding sequence is TGTGCCAGCAGTTCCCCGGACAGGGTCACCGCCTACGAGCAGTACTTC.

The V gene is TRBV18, the J gene TRBJ1-6; no definite D call. The CDR3 totals 16 residues. Germline-derived CDR1 and CDR2 are KGHSH and LQKENI. V dropped 8 bases and J dropped 0 bases, with 14 bases sitting between them. The CDR3 region has the DNA TGTGCCAGCACTTTCTCCGAGAGCTCCTATAATTCACCCCTCCACTTT. Translated, it gives CASTFSESSYNSPLHF.

V usage is TRBV2 and J usage is TRBJ1-1, with 7 bases identical to TRBD1. V gave up 11 bases and J gave up 6 bases; unmatched junction bases: 12. Germline V gene sequence: CDR1 SNHLY, CDR2 FYNNEI. The CDR3 has 13 amino acids. The CDR3 coding sequence is TGTGCCGGAGCACTGAATACAGGGGCTGAAGCTTTCTTT. It codes for CAGALNTGAEAFF.

This clone was counted between two and nine times. The rearrangement joins TRBV29-1 to TRBJ1-1, with 10 nucleotides matching TRBD1. The CDR3 extends over 12 amino acids. CDR1 and CDR2 (germline): SQVTM, ANQGSEA. J lost 7 bases, V lost 8 bases, and 7 bases had no gene match. The CDR3 reads CSSDRGQGEAFF. CDR3 DNA: TGCAGCTCAGACAGGGGGCAGGGTGAAGCTTTCTTT.

CDR3 residues: CASSSSQGVDEQFF. The DNA of the CDR3 is TGTGCCAGCAGCTCTTCCCAGGGGGTCGATGAGCAGTTCTTC. The V call is TRBV7-9, the J call TRBJ2-1, with 7 nucleotides matching TRBD1. The CDR3 extends over 14 amino acids. Per germline, CDR1 SEHNR and CDR2 FQNEAQ (reference sequence). The trim removed 4 bases at V and 8 bases at J, leaving 8 bases unmatched.

The chain recombines TRBV7-9 with TRBJ1-2; a possible D gene is TRBD1 (5 bases). This CDR3 spans 17 amino acids. V was trimmed by 4 bases and J by 6 bases, leaving 24 bases between them. In germline, CDR1 is SEHNR, CDR2 FQNEAQ (reference sequence). The CDR3 loop reads CASSSPMTDTVPHGYTF. The CDR3 nucleotides read TGTGCCAGCAGCTCCCCTATGACAGATACCGTCCCGCATGGCTACACCTTC.

This sequence joins TRBV28 and TRBJ2-5; D ambiguous. The V end lost 0 bases, the J end lost 9 bases, and 5 bases lay between the germline ends. CDR3 length: 11 amino acids. Germline CDR1 is MDHEN and CDR2 is SYDVKM. Here the CDR3 reads CASSLCCAQYF. CDR3 bases: TGTGCCAGCAGTTTATGCTGTGCCCAGTACTTC.

This chain links TRBV10-1 with TRBJ1-1; 8 bases fit TRBD1. V lost 6 bases, J lost 4 bases, and 10 bases stayed unmatched. This CDR3 region has 15 residues. From germline, CDR1 is WNHNN and CDR2 SYGVQD (reference sequence). CDR3 in amino acids: CASSPGQGAATEAFF. CDR3 coding DNA: TGCGCCAGCAGCCCCGGTCAGGGGGCGGCCACTGAAGCTTTCTTT.

This clone has more than one count but fewer than ten. Written as DNA, the CDR3 is TGCAGCGTTTACTATTGGGACCTTGGGGGCTACACCTTC. Translated, it gives CSVYYWDLGGYTF. The chain uses TRBV29-1 and TRBJ1-2, with D perhaps matching TRBD1 (5 bases). The V end lost 5 bases, the J end lost 8 bases, and 18 bases lay between the germline ends. The CDR3 is 13 residues long. Germline V lookup: CDR1 SQVTM, CDR2 ANQGSEA.